The next 23 T cell receptor beta chains were all read from a single sample in a study of T cell changes during pregnancy in multiple sclerosis. The method was immunoSEQ multiplex PCR; TCRdb's version includes in-frame clones alone and lacks a portion of them. The sample comprises about 70,000 clones, 92% of which are singletons, and about 2.2% rests with the top ten. The source was peripheral blood, collected before pregnancy. Receptor source: a female donor with multiple sclerosis, enrolled in a pregnancy study.

The V call is TRBV4-1, the J call TRBJ1-1; no firm D call. Per the germline V gene, CDR1 is MGHRA and CDR2 is YSYEKL. The V end was cut by 4 bases, the J end by 6 bases, with 12 bases between. This CDR3 is built from 13 residues. CDR3 nucleotide sequence: TGCGCCAGCAGCCCTAGCGGGTCGCCTGAAGCTTTCTTT. Translated, it gives CASSPSGSPEAFF.

V gene TRBV4-2 combines with J gene TRBJ2-1, with 11 nucleotides matching TRBD2. The V segment lost 0 bases and the J segment 4 bases; nucleotides outside the gene matches: 5. CDR1 and CDR2 (germline): LGHNA, YNFKEQ. The CDR3 covers 17 residues. CDR3 in DNA: TGTGCCAGCAGCCAAGATCACGGGACTAGCGGATACAATGAGCAGTTCTTC. Its protein product is CASSQDHGTSGYNEQFF.

The rearrangement uses TRBV11-2 and TRBJ2-3; 8 positions agree with TRBD2. The CDR3 totals 17 residues. Germline lookup yields CDR1 SGHAT and CDR2 FQNNGV. Unmatched junction bases numbered 14, after V lost 5 bases and J lost 4 bases. DNA for the CDR3: TGTGCCAGCAGCCCACGCCTAGGGCGGGAGGCGGCAGATACGCAGTATTTT. Its translation: CASSPRLGREAADTQYF.

The CDR3: CASSWTGGNTEAFF. The CDR3 coding sequence is TGTGCCAGTAGCTGGACAGGGGGAAACACTGAAGCTTTCTTT. V and J are TRBV19 and TRBJ1-1; 10 nucleotides agree with TRBD1. The CDR3 consists of 14 residues. The V and J ends lost 6 bases and 2 bases, in that order; junction bases with no gene match: 3. Per the germline V gene, CDR1 is LNHDA and CDR2 is SQIVND (reference sequence).

This rearrangement joins TRBV7-2 to TRBJ2-2; TRBD2 agrees at 14 bases. Germline V gives CDR1 SGHTA, CDR2 FQGNSA. Trimming removed 1 base from V and 7 bases from J; junction bases left unmatched: 5. This CDR3 has 17 residues. CDR3 sequence reads: CASSLGGLAGARGELFF. Here the CDR3 DNA reads TGTGCCAGCAGCTTAGGGGGACTAGCGGGAGCCCGCGGGGAGCTGTTTTTT.

This clone was recorded only once. The chain carries TRBV7-2 and TRBJ1-5, with D perhaps TRBD1 (6 bases). Germline V gives CDR1 SGHTA, CDR2 FQGNSA. V gave up 5 bases and J gave up 10 bases, with 15 bases separating them. The CDR3 is made up of 13 amino acids. CDR3 region: CASSPTGGLPQHF. In DNA, the CDR3 is TGTGCCAGCAGCCCAACGGGGGGGCTTCCCCAGCATTTT.

This chain links TRBV4-1 with TRBJ1-2, with 8 bases matching TRBD1. Germline V gene sequence: CDR1 MGHRA, CDR2 YSYEKL. With 3 bases clipped from V and 8 bases from J, the junction kept 8 bases outside the gene matches. This CDR3 comprises 14 residues. The CDR3 DNA reads as TGCGCCAGCAGCCAGGAGACAGGGGCTAGGGGCTACACCTTC. Translating it yields CASSQETGARGYTF.

The V and J genes are TRBV29-1 and TRBJ1-2, with D possibly matching TRBD1 (5 bases). The germline V gene encodes CDR1 SQVTM and CDR2 ANQGSEA. This CDR3 is built from 13 residues. Deletions cut 1 base from V and 6 bases from J, with 12 bases between. CDR3 in DNA: TGCAGCGTTGAAGGTAACAGGATGAATGGCTACACCTTC. Translated, it gives CSVEGNRMNGYTF.

J is TRBJ2-2 and V is TRBV6-5; 11 bases are a match to TRBD2. Germline V gives CDR1 MNHEY, CDR2 SVGAGI. The CDR3 runs 16 residues. V shed 2 bases, J shed 4 bases, and the junction held 3 bases outside the gene matches. The CDR3 nucleotides read TGTGCCAGCAGTTACCGCACTAGCGGGGGCACCGGGGAGCTGTTTTTT. Amino acid sequence: CASSYRTSGGTGELFF.

The V and J genes are TRBV9 and TRBJ2-6; no reliable D call. Germline loops: CDR1 SGDLS, CDR2 YYNGEE. V lost 0 bases and J lost 1, with 5 bases in between. This CDR3 spans 15 amino acids. This chain's CDR3 is CASSVEESGANVLTF. DNA for the CDR3: TGTGCCAGCAGCGTAGAGGAGTCTGGGGCCAACGTCCTGACTTTC.

The chain links TRBV4-1 to TRBJ2-1; weak D call: TRBD1 (5 bases). Germline CDR1 reads MGHRA; CDR2 reads YSYEKL. V gave up 5 bases and J gave up 6 bases, with 17 bases separating them. The CDR3 consists of 15 residues. CDR3 nucleotides: TGCGCCAGCAGCTCCCGCTTTGGGGCTTTCAATGAGCAGTTCTTC. The encoded protein is CASSSRFGAFNEQFF.

The rearrangement links TRBV5-4 to TRBJ2-7; 8 positions agree with TRBD2. Germline V gene lookup returns CDR1 SGHNT and CDR2 YYREEE (reference sequence). The CDR3 length is 15 residues. V lost 4 bases and J lost 0; bases outside the gene matches: 6. This chain's CDR3 is CASSPARGASYEQYF. Here the CDR3 DNA reads TGTGCCAGCAGCCCAGCGCGGGGGGCCTCCTACGAGCAGTACTTC.

The genes are TRBV5-1 and TRBJ2-2; D perhaps matches TRBD1 (6 bases). The CDR3 length is 15 residues. The germline V and J ends were trimmed by 3 bases and 1 base, with 10 bases remaining between them. Germline V gene sequence: CDR1 SGHRS, CDR2 YFSETQ. The CDR3 coding sequence is TGCGCCAGCAGCTATCAACAGGGGAACACCGGGGAGCTGTTTTTT. This translates into CASSYQQGNTGELFF.

On this clone itself: A junction boundary mismatches the germline segment, possibly from a read error. V and J are TRBV7-7 and TRBJ2-1; the D is unclear. The germline gives CDR1 SSHAT, CDR2 FNYEAQ (reference sequence). The CDR3 is made up of 13 amino acids. The CDR3 reads CASSLAVNNEQFF. CDR3 nucleotides: TGTGCTAGCAGCTTAGCTGTCAACAATGAGCAGTTCTTC. Full variable domain (outside the CDR3, taken from reference TRBV7-7 and TRBJ2-1): GAGVSQSPRYKVTKRGQDVTLRCDPISSHATLYWYQQALGQGPEFLTYFNYEAQPDKSGLPSDRFSAERPEGSISTLTIQRTEQRDSAMYRCASSLAVNNEQFFGPGTRLTVL.

The rearrangement links TRBV6-4 to TRBJ2-2; D perhaps matches TRBD1 (6 bases). This CDR3 is built from 14 residues. Trimming removed 6 bases from V and 5 bases from J, with 13 bases in between. Germline-derived CDR1 and CDR2 are MRHNA and SNTAGT. The CDR3 DNA sequence: TGTGCCAGCAGCAAACAGGGTCGGACCGGGGAGCTGTTTTTT. It codes for CASSKQGRTGELFF.

This chain's CDR3 is CASRRDRSSYNEQFF. In nucleotides, the CDR3 is TGTGCCAGCAGGAGGGACAGGAGCTCCTACAATGAGCAGTTCTTC. This chain connects TRBV27 to TRBJ2-1; 8 nucleotides line up with TRBD1. CDR1 is MNHEY, CDR2 SMNVEV, per germline (reference sequence). The CDR3 runs 15 residues. The V gene end was trimmed by 6 bases and the J gene end by 0 bases; junction bases not matched to a gene: 4.

The chain combines TRBV5-1 with TRBJ1-1; 8 bases are shared with TRBD1. The junction had 7 bases not matched to a gene; V was cut back by 4 bases and J by 5 bases. The germline gives CDR1 SGHRS, CDR2 YFSETQ. The CDR3 is 14 amino acids. CDR3 in amino acids: CASSLGTGGTEAFF. CDR3 DNA sequence: TGCGCCAGCAGCCTTGGAACAGGGGGAACTGAAGCTTTCTTT.

This clone occurred once. This chain links TRBV5-1 with TRBJ2-5; 7 bases are shared with TRBD1. With 4 bases clipped from V and 5 bases from J, the junction kept 11 bases outside the gene matches. CDR3 length equals 15 residues. Germline CDR1 is SGHRS and CDR2 is YFSETQ. CDR3 DNA sequence: TGCGCCAGCAGCCACCCACAGGGGATTGGGGAGACCCAGTACTTC. Amino acids: CASSHPQGIGETQYF.

The chain recombines TRBV11-2 with TRBJ1-5; D is uncertain. CDR1 SGHAT and CDR2 FQNNGV come from the germline V gene. V was clipped by 3 bases and J by 4 bases, with 7 bases between them. The CDR3 extends over 13 amino acids. The CDR3: CASSLGENQPQHF. The CDR3 nucleotides read TGTGCCAGCAGCTTGGGAGAAAATCAGCCCCAGCATTTT.

This clone was observed a single time. The chain recombines TRBV29-1 with TRBJ1-1, with unresolved D. V was pared by 1 base and J by 6 bases, with 9 bases between. The CDR3 has 12 amino acids. CDR1 SQVTM and CDR2 ANQGSEA come from the germline V gene. CDR3 in amino acids: CSVEGEDPEAFF. The CDR3 DNA sequence: TGCAGCGTTGAAGGGGAGGATCCTGAAGCTTTCTTT. Full variable domain (missing parts from reference TRBV29-1 and TRBJ1-1): SAVISQKPSRDICQRGTSLTIQCQVDSQVTMMFWYRQQPGQSLTLIATANQGSEATYESGFVIDKFPISRPNLTFSTLTVSNMSPEDSSIYLCSVEGEDPEAFFGQGTRLTVV.

This chain joins TRBV6-5 and TRBJ2-2; 11 bases map to TRBD2. The V segment lost 2 bases and the J segment 6 bases; nucleotides outside the gene matches: 5. The CDR3 spans 16 residues. Germline V lookup: CDR1 MNHEY, CDR2 SVGAGI. CDR3 nucleotides: TGTGCCAGCAGTTACCTAACTAGCGGGAGACCCGGGGAGCTGTTTTTT. Its translation: CASSYLTSGRPGELFF.

This sequence joins TRBV27 and TRBJ2-1, with D uncertain. CDR3 size: 15 residues. CDR1 MNHEY and CDR2 SMNVEV come from the germline V gene (reference sequence). The ends were cut back, 4 bases at V and 1 base at J, with 11 bases in the middle. The DNA for the CDR3 is TGTGCCAGCAGTTCGATTCATAGTTCCTACAATGAGCAGTTCTTC. Translation: CASSSIHSSYNEQFF.

This clone was picked up one time. The genes are TRBV5-6 and TRBJ2-1; D unresolved. Germline lookup yields CDR1 SGHDT and CDR2 YYEEEE. Trimming cost V 3 bases and J 9 bases, with 10 bases left between them. The CDR3 extends over 12 amino acids. The chain's CDR3 is CASSSYLSEQFF. In DNA, the CDR3 is TGTGCCAGCAGCTCCTATCTCTCTGAGCAGTTCTTC.